This paragraph reports one T cell receptor (beta chain). This clonotype was seen repeatedly, ten times or more. Its antigen is currently not known. No base-level quality is on record; no much larger clone is a single base apart. The source of the sample is a study of T cells in Graves' hyperthyroidism and ophthalmopathy (dated by TCRdb to about 2019). For the study in its entirety: Peripheral blood was sampled at the time of initial diagnosis, prior to any treatment. Following sampling, methimazole starting at 30 mg daily was given to hyperthyroidism patients, and high-dose intravenous methylprednisolone was given to ophthalmopathy patients. To identify TCR V-J signatures that set the groups apart, the researchers used a discovery cohort of 100 patients, made up of some 41 with Graves' ophthalmopathy and 57 with stable Graves' hyperthyroidism. The 100 or so discovery patients were randomly split 7:3 into training and test sets. In addition, the study compared T-cell repertoires in thyroid tissue and in blood from several Graves' hyperthyroidism patients. Prospective prediction of ophthalmopathy was tested in an independent validation cohort consisting of fewer than 20 hyperthyroidism patients and around 16 patients who later progressed to ophthalmopathy. The paper describes TCR Vbeta CDR3 sequencing of 135 peripheral blood samples, made up of about 40 ophthalmopathy patients, more than 70 hyperthyroidism patients and 17 progressor patients.

The TCR beta CDR3 regions were amplified from the RNA transcripts. For the first round of RT-PCR on the TCR CDR3, the HTBI primer set was used together with the Qiagen OneStep RT-PCR kit. Libraries were constructed in a second round of multiplex PCR, after which size selection and purification were performed. Sequencing of the libraries was done on an Illumina HiSeq2000 using paired-end 100 bp reads. In the paper's pipeline: SOAPnuke was used to process the raw data, removing reads that contained adapters or uncalled bases, had a mean Phred below 15, or lacked an exact match to the constant primer or identifier. High-quality paired reads were merged with COPE v1.2.5, and unique nucleotide sequences were defined as clonotypes. MiTCR v1.1 was used to align clonotypes to the IMGT TRBV, TRBD and TRBJ reference segments. The analysis was restricted to V-J combinations with a frequency above 0.0001, which together covered around 99% of the repertoires. The TCS score was defined as the ratio of F50 (clonal expansion) to E x V (chaos), calculated using BLOSUM62-based TCRdist between CDR3 peptides within each V-J. Welch's t-statistics and random forest reduced 514 V-J features to 10 to 15, which were used in a naive Bayes classifier (R e1071). TCRdb reanalyzed the raw reads on its own, using fastp at Q25 for trimming and MiXCR for clone calling, and kept in-frame beta chains. Identical CDR3 protein sequences are pooled into one entry, listed with their most common genes and DNA. These V and J calls rely on TCRdb rather than the paper's analysis. The sample profile shows approximately 600,000 distinct CDR3 sequences; more than 20% of them were found once. In total, the top ten clones hold under 35% of the sample.

General conclusions and limits of the study: In validation, the model predicted progression to ophthalmopathy a median of approximately 6.3 months before onset, with approximately 70% sensitivity and about 72% specificity. Most expanded thyroid clonotypes (frequency above 0.001) were also detected in blood, a finding suggesting that blood repertoires may reflect thyroid immune responses. Ophthalmopathy was separated from stable hyperthyroidism by a 13 V-J signature model, with over 85% sensitivity and 81% to 82% specificity obtained in cross-validation and 80%/75% obtained in testing. Sample size was not statistically predetermined, and blinding of investigators to group allocation was not performed.

CDR1 and CDR2 are read off the germline V gene as SGHAT and FQNNGV. The CDR3, from cysteine to phenylalanine, totals 14 residues. Kept here is only the CDR3 DNA, which spans 42 bases and is read in frame from base 1. The junction carries 9 bases between V and J, which are trimmed by 2 bases and 4 bases respectively. Ophthalmopathy patients had moderately to severely active disease, Clinical Activity Score of at least 3, NOSPECS grade of at least 4, and duration under 3 months. The study excluded patients with uncontrolled infections, other autoimmune diseases, pregnancy or lactation. Diagnoses were based on clinical symptoms, serum thyroxine and TRAb, thyroid ultrasound and orbital computed tomography. Ficoll-Paque density gradient centrifugation was used to isolate PBMCs from around 10 ml of fresh peripheral blood. Trizol reagent was used to extract total RNA, and RNA quality was then checked on an Agilent 2100 Bioanalyzer.

The sequence was collected from a young man with Graves' ophthalmopathy. The sample consisted of blood. The chain was built from TRBV11-2 and TRBJ2-1; no confident D gene assignment can be made. Here is the DNA: TGTGCCAGCAGCTTAAGAGGACGATACAATGAGCAGTTCTTC. Protein translation: CASSLRGRYNEQFF. Beyond the CDR3, the reference TRBV11-2 and TRBJ2-1 genes provide the residues; the full variable domain reads: EAGVAQSPRYKIIEKRQSVAFWCNPISGHATLYWYQQILGQGPKLLIQFQNNGVVDDSQLPKDRFSAERLKGVDSTLKIQPAKLEDSAVYLCASSLRGRYNEQFFGPGTRLTVL.